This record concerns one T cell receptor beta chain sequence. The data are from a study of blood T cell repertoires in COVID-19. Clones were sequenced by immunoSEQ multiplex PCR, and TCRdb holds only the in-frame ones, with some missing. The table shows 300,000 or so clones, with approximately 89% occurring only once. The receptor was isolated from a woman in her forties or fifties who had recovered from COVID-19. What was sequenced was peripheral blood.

CDR3 region: CASSPRTGDVQPQHF. The CDR3 DNA follows: TGTGCCAGCTCTCCGCGGACAGGGGATGTTCAGCCCCAGCATTTT. This rearrangement joins TRBV18 to TRBJ1-5; 9 bases map to TRBD1. V trimming: 6 bases; J trimming: 6 bases; junction bases outside the gene matches: 9. Per germline, CDR1 KGHSH and CDR2 LQKENI. The CDR3 is made up of 15 amino acids.